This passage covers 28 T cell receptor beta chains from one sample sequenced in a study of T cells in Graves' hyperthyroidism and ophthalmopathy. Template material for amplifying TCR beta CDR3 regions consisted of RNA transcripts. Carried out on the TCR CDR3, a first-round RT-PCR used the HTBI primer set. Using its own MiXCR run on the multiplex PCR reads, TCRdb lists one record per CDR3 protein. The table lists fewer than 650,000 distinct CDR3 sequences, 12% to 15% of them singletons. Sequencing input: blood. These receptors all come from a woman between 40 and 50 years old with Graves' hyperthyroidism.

The CDR3 DNA follows: TGTGCCAGCAGCTTGCCCAGGGGGGACCAAGAGACCCAGTACTTC. Translated: CASSLPRGDQETQYF. The rearrangement joins TRBV7-9 to TRBJ2-5, with D tentatively TRBD1 (7 bases). This CDR3 spans 15 amino acids. The germline V gene encodes CDR1 SEHNR and CDR2 FQNEAQ (reference sequence). The V and J ends lost 3 bases and 0 bases respectively, with 11 bases between them.

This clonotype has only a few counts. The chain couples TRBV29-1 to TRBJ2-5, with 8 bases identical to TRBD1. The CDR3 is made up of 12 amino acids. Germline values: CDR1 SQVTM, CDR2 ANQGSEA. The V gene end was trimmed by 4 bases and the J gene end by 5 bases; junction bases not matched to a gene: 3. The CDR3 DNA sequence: TGCAGCGTTGTGGGGGACAGGGAGACCCAGTACTTC. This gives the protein CSVVGDRETQYF.

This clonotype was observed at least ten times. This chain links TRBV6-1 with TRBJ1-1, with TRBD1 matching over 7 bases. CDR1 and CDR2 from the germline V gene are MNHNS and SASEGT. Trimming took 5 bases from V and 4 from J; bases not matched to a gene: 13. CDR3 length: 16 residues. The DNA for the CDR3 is TGTGCCAGCAGTTACCGAAACAGGGGTCGAGCCACTGAAGCTTTCTTT. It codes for CASSYRNRGRATEAFF.

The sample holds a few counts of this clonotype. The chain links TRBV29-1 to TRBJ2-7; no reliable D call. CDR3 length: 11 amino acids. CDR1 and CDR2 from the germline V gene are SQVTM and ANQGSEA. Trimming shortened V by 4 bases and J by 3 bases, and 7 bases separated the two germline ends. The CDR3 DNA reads TGCAGCGTTGGGTGGGGCTACGAGCAGTACTTC. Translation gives CSVGWGYEQYF.

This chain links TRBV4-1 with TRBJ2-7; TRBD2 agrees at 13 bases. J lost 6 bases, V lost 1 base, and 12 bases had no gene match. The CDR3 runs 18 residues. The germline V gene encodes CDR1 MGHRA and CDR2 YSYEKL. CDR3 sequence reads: CASSQGGGTSGRATEQYF. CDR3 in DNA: TGCGCCAGCAGCCAAGGGGGGGGAACTAGCGGGAGGGCCACCGAGCAGTACTTC.

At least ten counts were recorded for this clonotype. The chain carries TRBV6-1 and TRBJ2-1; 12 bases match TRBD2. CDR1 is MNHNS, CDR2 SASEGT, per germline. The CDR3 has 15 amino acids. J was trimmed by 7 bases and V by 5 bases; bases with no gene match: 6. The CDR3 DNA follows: TGTGCCAGCAGTCAAACTAGCGGGAGGTTTAATGAGCAGTTCTTC. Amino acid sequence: CASSQTSGRFNEQFF.

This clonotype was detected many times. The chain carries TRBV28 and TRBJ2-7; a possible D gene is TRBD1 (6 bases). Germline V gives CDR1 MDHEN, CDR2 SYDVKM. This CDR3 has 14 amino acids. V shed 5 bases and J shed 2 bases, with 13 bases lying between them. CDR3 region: CASSEAGDPYEQYF. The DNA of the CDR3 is TGTGCCAGCAGTGAGGCAGGGGATCCCTACGAGCAGTACTTC. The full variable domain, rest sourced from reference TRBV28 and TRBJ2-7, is DVKVTQSSRYLVKRTGEKVFLECVQDMDHENMFWYRQDPGLGLRLIYFSYDVKMKEKGDIPEGYSVSREKKERFSLILESASTNQTSMYLCASSEAGDPYEQYFGPGTRLTVT.

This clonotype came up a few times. The CDR3 sequence: CASSPDHTGVSPLHF. The CDR3 DNA reads TGTGCCAGCAGCCCAGACCACACAGGAGTTTCACCCCTCCACTTT. V is TRBV28 and J is TRBJ1-6; a weak D match, TRBD1 (5 bases). This CDR3 is built from 15 residues. Per germline, CDR1 MDHEN and CDR2 SYDVKM. The ends were cut back, 6 bases at V and 9 bases at J, with 18 bases in the middle.

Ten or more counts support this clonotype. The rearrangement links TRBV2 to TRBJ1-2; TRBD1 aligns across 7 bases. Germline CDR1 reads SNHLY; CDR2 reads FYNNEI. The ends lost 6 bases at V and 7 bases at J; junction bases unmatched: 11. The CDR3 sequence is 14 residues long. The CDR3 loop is CASSAAQGKGGYTF. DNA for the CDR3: TGTGCCAGCAGCGCGGCACAGGGGAAGGGTGGCTACACCTTC.

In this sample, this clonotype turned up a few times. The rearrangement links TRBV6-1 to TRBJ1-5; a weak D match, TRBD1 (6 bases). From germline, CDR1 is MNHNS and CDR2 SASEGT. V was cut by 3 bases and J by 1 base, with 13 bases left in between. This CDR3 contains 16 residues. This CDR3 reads CASSESQGLSNQPQHF. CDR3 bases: TGTGCCAGCAGTGAGTCTCAGGGGCTGAGCAATCAGCCCCAGCATTTT.

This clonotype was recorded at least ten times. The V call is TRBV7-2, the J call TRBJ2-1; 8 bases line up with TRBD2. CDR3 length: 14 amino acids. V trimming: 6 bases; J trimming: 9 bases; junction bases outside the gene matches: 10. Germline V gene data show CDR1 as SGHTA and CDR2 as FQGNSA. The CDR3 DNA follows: TGTGCCAGCAGTTCACTAGCCACTAGCGGTGAGCAGTTCTTC. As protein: CASSSLATSGEQFF.

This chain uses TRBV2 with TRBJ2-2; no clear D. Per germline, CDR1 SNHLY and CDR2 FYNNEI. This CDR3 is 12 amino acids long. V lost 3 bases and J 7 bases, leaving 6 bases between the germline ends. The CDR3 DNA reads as TGTGCCAGCAGTGAGTCGATCGGGGAGCTGTTTTTT. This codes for CASSESIGELFF.

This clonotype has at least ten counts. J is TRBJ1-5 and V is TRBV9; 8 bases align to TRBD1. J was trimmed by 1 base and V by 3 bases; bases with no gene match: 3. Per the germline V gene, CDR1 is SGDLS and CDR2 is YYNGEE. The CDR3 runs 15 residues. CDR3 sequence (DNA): TGTGCCAGCAGCGCAGGGGGCTCGAGCAATCAGCCCCAGCATTTT. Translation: CASSAGGSSNQPQHF.

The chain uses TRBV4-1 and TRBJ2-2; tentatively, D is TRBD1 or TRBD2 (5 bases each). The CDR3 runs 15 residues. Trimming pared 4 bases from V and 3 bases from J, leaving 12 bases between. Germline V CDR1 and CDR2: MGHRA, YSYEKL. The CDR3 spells CASSPGDQHTGELFF. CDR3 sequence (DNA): TGCGCCAGCAGCCCCGGGGACCAACACACCGGGGAGCTGTTTTTT.

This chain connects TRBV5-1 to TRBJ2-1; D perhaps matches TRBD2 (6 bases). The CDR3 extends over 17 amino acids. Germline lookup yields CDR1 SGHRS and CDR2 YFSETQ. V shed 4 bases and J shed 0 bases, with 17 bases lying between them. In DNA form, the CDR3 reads TGCGCCAGCAGCCTAAATCCCGGGACTCCCTCCTACAATGAGCAGTTCTTC. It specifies CASSLNPGTPSYNEQFF.

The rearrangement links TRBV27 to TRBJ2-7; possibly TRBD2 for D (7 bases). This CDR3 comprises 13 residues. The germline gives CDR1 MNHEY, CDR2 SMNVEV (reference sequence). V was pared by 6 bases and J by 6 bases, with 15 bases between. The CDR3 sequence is CASSTAGEGEQYF. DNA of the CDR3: TGTGCCAGCAGCACGGCAGGGGAGGGCGAGCAGTACTTC.

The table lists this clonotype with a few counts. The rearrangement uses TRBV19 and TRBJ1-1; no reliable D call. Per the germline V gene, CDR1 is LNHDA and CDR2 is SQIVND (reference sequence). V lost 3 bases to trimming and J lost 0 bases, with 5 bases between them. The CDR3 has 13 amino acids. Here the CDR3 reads CASSMGLNTEAFF. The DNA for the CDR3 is TGTGCCAGTAGTATGGGTTTGAACACTGAAGCTTTCTTT.

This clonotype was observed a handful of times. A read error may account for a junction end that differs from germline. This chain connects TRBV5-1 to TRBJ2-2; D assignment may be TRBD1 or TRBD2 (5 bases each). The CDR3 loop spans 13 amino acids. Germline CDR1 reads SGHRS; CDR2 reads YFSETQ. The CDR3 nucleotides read TGCGCCAGCGGCGAACAGGACACCGGGGAGCTGGTTTTT. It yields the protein CASGEQDTGELVF.

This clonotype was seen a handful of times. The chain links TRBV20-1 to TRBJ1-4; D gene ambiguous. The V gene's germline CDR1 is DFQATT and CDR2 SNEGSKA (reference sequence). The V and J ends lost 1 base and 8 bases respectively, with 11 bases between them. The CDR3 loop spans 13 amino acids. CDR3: CSARASTTEKLFF. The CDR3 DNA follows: TGCAGTGCTAGAGCGAGCACCACCGAAAAACTGTTTTTT.

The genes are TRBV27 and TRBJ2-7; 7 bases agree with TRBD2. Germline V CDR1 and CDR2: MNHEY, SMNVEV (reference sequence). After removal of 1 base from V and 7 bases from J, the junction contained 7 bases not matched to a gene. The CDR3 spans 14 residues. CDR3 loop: CASSLFGGSIEQYF. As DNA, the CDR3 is TGTGCCAGCAGTTTATTCGGCGGGAGTATAGAGCAGTACTTC.

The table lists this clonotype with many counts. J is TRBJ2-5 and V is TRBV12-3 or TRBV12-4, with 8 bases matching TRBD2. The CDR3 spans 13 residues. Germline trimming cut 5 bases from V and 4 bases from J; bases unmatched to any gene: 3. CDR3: CASSHLAGETQYF. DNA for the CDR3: TGTGCCAGCAGTCATCTAGCGGGAGAGACCCAGTACTTC.

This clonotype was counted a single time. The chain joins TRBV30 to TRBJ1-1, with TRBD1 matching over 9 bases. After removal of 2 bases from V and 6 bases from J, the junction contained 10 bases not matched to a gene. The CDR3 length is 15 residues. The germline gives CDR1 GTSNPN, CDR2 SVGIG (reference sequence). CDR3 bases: TGTGCCTGGAGTAGACGGGACAGGGCGACGTCTGAAGCTTTCTTT. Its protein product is CAWSRRDRATSEAFF.

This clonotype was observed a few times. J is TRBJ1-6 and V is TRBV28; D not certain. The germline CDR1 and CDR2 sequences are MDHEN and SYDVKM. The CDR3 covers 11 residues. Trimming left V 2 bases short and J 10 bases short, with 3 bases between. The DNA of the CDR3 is TGTGCCAGCAGTTTAGGGTCACCCCTCCACTTT. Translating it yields CASSLGSPLHF.

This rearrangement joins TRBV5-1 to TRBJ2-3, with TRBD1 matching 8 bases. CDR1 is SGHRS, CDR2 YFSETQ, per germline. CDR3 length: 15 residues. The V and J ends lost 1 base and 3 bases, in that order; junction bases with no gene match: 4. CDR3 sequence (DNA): TGCGCCAGCAGCTTGTCGACAGGGGCTACAGATACGCAGTATTTT. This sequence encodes CASSLSTGATDTQYF.

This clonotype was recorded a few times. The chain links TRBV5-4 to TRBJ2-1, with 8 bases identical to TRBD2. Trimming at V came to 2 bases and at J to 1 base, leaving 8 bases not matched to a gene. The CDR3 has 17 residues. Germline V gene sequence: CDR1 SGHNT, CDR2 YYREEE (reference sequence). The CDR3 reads CASSFGLADPSYNEQFF. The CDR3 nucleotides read TGTGCCAGCAGCTTTGGACTAGCCGACCCTTCCTACAATGAGCAGTTCTTC.

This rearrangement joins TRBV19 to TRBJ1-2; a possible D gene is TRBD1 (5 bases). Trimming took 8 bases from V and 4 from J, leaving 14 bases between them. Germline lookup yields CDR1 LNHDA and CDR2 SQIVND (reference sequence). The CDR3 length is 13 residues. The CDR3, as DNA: TGTGCCAGTTATAACCGGGACGGCTATGGCTACACCTTC. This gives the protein CASYNRDGYGYTF.

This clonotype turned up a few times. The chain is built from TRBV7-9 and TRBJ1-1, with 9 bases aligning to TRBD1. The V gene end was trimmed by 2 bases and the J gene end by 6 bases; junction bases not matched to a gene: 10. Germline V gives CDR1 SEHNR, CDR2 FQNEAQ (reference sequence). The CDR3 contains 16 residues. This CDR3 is CASSLPVDRGDPEAFF. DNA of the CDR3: TGTGCCAGCAGCTTACCGGTAGACAGGGGGGATCCTGAAGCTTTCTTT.

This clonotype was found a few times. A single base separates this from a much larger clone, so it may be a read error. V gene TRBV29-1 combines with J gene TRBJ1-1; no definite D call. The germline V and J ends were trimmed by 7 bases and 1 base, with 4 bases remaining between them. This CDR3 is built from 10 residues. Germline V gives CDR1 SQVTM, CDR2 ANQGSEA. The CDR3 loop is CSARNTEAFF. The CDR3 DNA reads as TGCAGCGCTAGGAACACTGAAGCTTTCTTT.